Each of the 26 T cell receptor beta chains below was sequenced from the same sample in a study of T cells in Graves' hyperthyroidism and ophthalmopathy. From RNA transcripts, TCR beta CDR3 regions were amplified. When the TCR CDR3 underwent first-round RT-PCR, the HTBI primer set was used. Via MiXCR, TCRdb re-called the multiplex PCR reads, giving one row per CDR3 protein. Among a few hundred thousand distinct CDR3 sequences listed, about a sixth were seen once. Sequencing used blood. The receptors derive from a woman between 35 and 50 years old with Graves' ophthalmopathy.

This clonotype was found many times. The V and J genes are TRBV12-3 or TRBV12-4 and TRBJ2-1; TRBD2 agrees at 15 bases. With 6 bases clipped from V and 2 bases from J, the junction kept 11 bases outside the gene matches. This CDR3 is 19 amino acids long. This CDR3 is CASSFGLAGGSPPYNEQFF. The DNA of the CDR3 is TGTGCCAGCAGCTTTGGACTAGCGGGAGGGTCCCCCCCCTACAATGAGCAGTTCTTC.

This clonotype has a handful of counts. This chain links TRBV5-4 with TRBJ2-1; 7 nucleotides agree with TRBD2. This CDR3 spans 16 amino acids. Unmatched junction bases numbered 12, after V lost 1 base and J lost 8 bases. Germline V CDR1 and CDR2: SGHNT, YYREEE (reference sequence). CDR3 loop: CASSLMASGVGDEQFF. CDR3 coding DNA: TGTGCCAGCAGCTTGATGGCTAGCGGAGTCGGGGATGAGCAGTTCTTC.

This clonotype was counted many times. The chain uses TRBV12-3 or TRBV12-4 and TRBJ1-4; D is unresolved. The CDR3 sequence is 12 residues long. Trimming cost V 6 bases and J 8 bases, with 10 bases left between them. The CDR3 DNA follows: TGTGCCAGCAGAGAGGAACAAGAAAAACTGTTTTTT. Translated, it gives CASREEQEKLFF.

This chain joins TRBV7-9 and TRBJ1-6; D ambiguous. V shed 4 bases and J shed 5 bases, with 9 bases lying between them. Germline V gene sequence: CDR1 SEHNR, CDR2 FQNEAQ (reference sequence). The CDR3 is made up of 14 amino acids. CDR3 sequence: CASSSPDHNSPLHF. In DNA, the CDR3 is TGTGCCAGCAGCTCCCCAGACCATAATTCACCCCTCCACTTT.

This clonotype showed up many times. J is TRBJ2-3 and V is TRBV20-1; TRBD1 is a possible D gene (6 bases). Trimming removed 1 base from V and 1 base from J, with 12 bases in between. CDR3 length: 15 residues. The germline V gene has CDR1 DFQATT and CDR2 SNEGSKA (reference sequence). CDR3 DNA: TGCAGTGCTAGAGCTGGCAGGGGAGGCACAGATACGCAGTATTTT. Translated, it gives CSARAGRGGTDTQYF.

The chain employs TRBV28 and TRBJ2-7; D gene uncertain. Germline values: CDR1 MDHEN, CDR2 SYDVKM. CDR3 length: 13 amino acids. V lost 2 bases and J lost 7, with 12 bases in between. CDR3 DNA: TGTGCCAGCAGTTTAGCCCCCCCAGAGGAGCAGTACTTC. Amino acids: CASSLAPPEEQYF.

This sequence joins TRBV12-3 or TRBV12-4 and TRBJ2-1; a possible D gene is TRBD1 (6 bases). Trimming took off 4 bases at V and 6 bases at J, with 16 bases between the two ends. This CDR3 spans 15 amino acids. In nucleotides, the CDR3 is TGTGCCAGCAGTTCGTACGAAAAACAGGGCAATGAGCAGTTCTTC. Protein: CASSSYEKQGNEQFF.

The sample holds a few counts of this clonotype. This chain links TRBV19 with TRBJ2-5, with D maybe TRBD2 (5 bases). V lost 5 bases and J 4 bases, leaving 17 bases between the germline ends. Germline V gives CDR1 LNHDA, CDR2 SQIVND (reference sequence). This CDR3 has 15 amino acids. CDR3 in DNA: TGTGCCAGTAGTCCACTAGACTCGGTGGGAGAGACCCAGTACTTC. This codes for CASSPLDSVGETQYF.

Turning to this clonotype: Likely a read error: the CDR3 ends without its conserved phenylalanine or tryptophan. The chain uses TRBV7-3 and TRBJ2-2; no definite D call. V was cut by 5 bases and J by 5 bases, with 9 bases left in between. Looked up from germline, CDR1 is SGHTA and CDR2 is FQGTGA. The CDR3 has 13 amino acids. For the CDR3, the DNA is TGTGCCAGCAGCCAGACCAAGACCGGGGAGCTGTTTTCT. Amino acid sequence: CASSQTKTGELFS.

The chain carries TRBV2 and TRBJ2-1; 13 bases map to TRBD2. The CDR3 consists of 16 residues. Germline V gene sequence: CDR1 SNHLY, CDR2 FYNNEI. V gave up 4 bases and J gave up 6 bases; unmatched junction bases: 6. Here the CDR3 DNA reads TGTGCCAGCAGTGTTACTAGCGGGAGGGGGGGCAATGAGCAGTTCTTC. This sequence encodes CASSVTSGRGGNEQFF. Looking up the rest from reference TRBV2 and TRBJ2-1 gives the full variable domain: EPEVTQTPSHQVTQMGQEVILRCVPISNHLYFYWYRQILGQKVEFLVSFYNNEISEKSEIFDDQFSVERPDGSNFTLKIRSTKLEDSAMYFCASSVTSGRGGNEQFFGPGTRLTVL.

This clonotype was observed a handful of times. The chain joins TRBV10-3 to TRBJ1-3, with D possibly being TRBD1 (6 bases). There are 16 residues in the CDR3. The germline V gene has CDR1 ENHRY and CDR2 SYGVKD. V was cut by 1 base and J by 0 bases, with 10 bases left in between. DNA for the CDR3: TGTGCCATCAGTGAGTGGGGACAAAGCTCTGGAAACACCATATATTTT. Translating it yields CAISEWGQSSGNTIYF.

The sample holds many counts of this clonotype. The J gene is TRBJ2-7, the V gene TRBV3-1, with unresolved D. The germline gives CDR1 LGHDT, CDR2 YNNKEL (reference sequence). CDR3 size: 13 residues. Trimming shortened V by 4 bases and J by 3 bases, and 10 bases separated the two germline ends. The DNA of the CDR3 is TGTGCCAGCAGCCTCCGATCGGGCTACGAGCAGTACTTC. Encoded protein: CASSLRSGYEQYF.

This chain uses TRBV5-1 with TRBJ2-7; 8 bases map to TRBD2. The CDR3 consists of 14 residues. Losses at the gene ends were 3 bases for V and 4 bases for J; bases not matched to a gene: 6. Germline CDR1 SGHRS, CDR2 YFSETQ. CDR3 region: CASSSGGGAYEQYF. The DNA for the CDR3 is TGCGCCAGCAGCTCGGGAGGGGGGGCTTACGAGCAGTACTTC.

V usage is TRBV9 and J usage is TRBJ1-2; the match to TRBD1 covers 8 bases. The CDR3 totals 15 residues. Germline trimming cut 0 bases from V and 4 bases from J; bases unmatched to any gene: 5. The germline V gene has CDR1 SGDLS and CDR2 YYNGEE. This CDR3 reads CASSVGEGTGYGYTF. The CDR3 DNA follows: TGTGCCAGCAGCGTAGGGGAAGGGACAGGCTATGGCTACACCTTC.

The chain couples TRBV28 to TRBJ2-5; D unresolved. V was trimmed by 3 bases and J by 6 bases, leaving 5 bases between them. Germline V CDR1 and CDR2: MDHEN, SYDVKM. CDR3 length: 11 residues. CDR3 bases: TGTGCCAGCAGTTTTGGGAAGACCCAGTACTTC. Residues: CASSFGKTQYF.

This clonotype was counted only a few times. CDR3 region: CASSIPGTGNQPQHF. The CDR3 DNA sequence: TGTGCCAGTAGTATCCCCGGGACGGGCAATCAGCCCCAGCATTTT. The chain has TRBV19 and TRBJ1-5; maybe TRBD1 (5 bases). Trimming cost V 3 bases and J 2 bases, with 11 bases left between them. This CDR3 is built from 15 residues. Per germline, CDR1 LNHDA and CDR2 SQIVND (reference sequence).

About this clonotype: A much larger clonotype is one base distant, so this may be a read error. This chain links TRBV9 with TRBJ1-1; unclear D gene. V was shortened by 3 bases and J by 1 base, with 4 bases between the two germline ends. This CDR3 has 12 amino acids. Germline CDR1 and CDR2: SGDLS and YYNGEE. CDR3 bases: TGTGCCAGCAGCGGAAGGAACACTGAAGCTTTCTTT. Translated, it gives CASSGRNTEAFF.

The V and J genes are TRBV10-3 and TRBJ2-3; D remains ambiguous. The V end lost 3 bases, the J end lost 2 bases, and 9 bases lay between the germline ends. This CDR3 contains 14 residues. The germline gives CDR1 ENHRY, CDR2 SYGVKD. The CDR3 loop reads CAISDGGYTDTQYF. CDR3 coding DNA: TGTGCCATCAGTGACGGTGGATACACAGATACGCAGTATTTT.

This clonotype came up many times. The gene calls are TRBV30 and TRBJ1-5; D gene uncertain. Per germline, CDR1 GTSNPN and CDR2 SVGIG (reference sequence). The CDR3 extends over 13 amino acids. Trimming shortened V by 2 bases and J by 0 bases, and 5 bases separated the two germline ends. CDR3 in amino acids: CAWSIDSNQPQHF. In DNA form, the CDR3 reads TGTGCCTGGAGTATTGATAGCAATCAGCCCCAGCATTTT.

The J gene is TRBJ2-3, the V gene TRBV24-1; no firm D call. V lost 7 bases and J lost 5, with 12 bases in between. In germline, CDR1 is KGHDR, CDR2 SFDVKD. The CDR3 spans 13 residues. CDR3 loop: CATSDGAGDTQYF. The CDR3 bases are TGTGCCACCAGCGACGGCGCCGGAGATACGCAGTATTTT.

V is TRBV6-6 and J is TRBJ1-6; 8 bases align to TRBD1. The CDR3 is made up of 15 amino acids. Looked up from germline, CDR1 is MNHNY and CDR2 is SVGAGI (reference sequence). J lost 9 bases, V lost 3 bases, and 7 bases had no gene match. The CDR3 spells CASSYSIQGGSPLHF. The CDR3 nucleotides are TGTGCCAGCAGTTATTCGATACAGGGGGGTTCACCCCTCCACTTT.

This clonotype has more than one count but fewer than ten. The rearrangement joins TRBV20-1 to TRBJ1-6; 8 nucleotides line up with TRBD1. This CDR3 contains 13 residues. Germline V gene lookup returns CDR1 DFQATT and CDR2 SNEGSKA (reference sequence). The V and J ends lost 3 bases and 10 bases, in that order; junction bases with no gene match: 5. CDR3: CSARDRVSSPLHF. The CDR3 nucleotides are TGCAGTGCTAGGGACAGGGTCTCCTCACCCCTCCACTTT.

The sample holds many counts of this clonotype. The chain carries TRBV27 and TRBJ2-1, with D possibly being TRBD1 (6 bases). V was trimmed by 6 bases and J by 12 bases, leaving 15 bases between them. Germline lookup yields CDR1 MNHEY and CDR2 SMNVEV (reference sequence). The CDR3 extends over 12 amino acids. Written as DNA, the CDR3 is TGTGCCAGCAGCCAGACAACAGGGTGGCAGTTCTTC. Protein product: CASSQTTGWQFF.

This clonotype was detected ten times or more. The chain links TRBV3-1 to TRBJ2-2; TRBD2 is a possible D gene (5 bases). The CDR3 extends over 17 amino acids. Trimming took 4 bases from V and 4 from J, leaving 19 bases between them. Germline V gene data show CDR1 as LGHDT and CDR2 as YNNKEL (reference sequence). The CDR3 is CASSLGFWEFGTGELFF. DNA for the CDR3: TGTGCCAGCAGCCTCGGTTTTTGGGAGTTCGGCACCGGGGAGCTGTTTTTT.

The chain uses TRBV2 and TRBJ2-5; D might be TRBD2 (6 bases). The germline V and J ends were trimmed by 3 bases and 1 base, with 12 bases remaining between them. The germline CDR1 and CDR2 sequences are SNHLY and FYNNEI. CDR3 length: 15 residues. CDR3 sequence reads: CASSERAGRQETQYF. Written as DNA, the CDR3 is TGTGCCAGCAGTGAGAGAGCGGGCCGCCAAGAGACCCAGTACTTC.

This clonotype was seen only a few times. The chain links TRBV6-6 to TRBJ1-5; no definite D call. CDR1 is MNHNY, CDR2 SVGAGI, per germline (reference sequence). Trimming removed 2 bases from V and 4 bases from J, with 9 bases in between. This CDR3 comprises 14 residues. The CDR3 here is CASSYERPNQPQHF. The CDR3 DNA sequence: TGTGCCAGCAGTTACGAGCGGCCGAATCAGCCCCAGCATTTT.